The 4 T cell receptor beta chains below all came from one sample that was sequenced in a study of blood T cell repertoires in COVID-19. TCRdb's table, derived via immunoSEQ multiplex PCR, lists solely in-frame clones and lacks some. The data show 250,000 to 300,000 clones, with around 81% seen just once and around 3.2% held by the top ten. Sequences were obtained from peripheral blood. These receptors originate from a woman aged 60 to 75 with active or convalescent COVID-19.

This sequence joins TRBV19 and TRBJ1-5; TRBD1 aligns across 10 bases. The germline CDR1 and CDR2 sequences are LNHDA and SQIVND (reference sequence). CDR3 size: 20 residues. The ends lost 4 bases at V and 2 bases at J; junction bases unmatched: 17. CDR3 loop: CASSRTFSGQGNTGNQPQHF. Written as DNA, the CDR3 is TGTGCCAGTAGTAGGACGTTTTCGGGACAGGGGAATACAGGCAATCAGCCCCAGCATTTT.

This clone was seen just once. The CDR3 DNA reads TGTGCCAGTAGACCACGCCGGGACACCTTCAATCAGCCCCAGCATTTT. Protein sequence: CASRPRRDTFNQPQHF. This chain connects TRBV19 to TRBJ1-5, with D perhaps TRBD1 (6 bases). The ends were cut back, 6 bases at V and 3 bases at J, with 18 bases in the middle. In germline, CDR1 is LNHDA, CDR2 SQIVND (reference sequence). The CDR3 runs to 16 residues. Together with reference TRBV19 and TRBJ1-5, the CDR3 gives the full variable domain: DGGITQSPKYLFRKEGQNVTLSCEQNLNHDAMYWYRQDPGQGLRLIYYSQIVNDFQKGDIAEGYSVSREKKESFPLTVTSAQKNPTAFYLCASRPRRDTFNQPQHFGDGTRLSIL.

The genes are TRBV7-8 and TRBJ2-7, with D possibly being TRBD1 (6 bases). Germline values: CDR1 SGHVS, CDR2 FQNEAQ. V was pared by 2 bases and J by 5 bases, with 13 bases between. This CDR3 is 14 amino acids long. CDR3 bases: TGTGCCAGCAGCTTAACGCAGGGGCCGCACGAGCAGTACTTC. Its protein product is CASSLTQGPHEQYF.

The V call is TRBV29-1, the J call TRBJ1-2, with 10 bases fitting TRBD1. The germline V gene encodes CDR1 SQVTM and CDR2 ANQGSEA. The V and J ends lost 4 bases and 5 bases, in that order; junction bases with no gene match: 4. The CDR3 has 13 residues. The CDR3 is CSVGGTGAYGYTF. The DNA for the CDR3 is TGCAGCGTTGGAGGGACAGGGGCTTATGGCTACACCTTC.